This TCR beta chain was observed in a study of T cell changes during pregnancy in multiple sclerosis. CDR1 is MRHNA, CDR2 SNTAGT, per germline. The CDR3 contains 14 residues. The V end was cut by 4 bases, the J end by 0 bases, with 9 bases between. A few counts support this clone. Other nucleotide sequences in the sample specify the same CDR3. The table came from immunoSEQ multiplex PCR; TCRdb's copy has only in-frame clones and leaves some out. Here the sample spans just under 80,000 clones, about 93% being singletons. The clonotype was recovered from a female donor in good health, enrolled as a control in a pregnancy study. This sequence joins TRBV6-4 and TRBJ1-1, with a possible D match to TRBD1 (6 bases). Material: peripheral blood, obtained in the second trimester of pregnancy. The CDR3 region is CASSAGAMNTEAFF. The CDR3 DNA sequence: TGTGCCAGCAGTGCAGGGGCGATGAACACTGAAGCTTTCTTT.